Detailed here is one TCR beta chain. Profiled with immunoSEQ multiplex PCR; TCRdb holds only in-frame clones, not every one. This sample has 160,000 or so clones, with roughly 94% found just once. The sample belongs to a study of control samples from healthy donors and cancer patients. The sample comprised blood. The origin of this receptor is a woman aged 40 to 55 in good health.

CDR3 DNA: TGTGCCAGCAGCTTAGGCGGGAGGAACGCAGATACGCAGTATTTT. It specifies CASSLGGRNADTQYF. J is TRBJ2-3 and V is TRBV11-2, with 8 bases identical to TRBD2. The CDR3 is 15 amino acids. Trimming took 1 base from V and 4 from J; bases not matched to a gene: 4. Germline CDR1 and CDR2: SGHAT and FQNNGV.